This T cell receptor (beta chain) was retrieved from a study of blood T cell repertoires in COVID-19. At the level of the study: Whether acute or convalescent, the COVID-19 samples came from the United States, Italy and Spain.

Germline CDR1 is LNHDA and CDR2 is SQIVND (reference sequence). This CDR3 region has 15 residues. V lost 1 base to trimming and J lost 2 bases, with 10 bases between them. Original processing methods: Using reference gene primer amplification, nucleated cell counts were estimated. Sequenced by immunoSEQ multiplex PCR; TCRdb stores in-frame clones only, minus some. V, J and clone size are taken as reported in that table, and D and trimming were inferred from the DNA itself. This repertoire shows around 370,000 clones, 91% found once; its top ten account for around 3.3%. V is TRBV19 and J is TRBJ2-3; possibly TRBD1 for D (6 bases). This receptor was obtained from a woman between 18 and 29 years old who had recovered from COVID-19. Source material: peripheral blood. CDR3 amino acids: CASSIGQGITDTQYF. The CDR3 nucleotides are TGTGCCAGTAGTATAGGTCAGGGGATCACAGATACGCAGTATTTT.